This TCR beta chain was sequenced in a study of CD8+CD57+ T cells in acquired aplastic anemia. Study results and caveats: Patients and controls shared nearly 30 CD8+ CDR3 sequences, which appeared highly expressed in patients and within their immunodominant clones.

Before being chosen for sequencing, patients had shown CD8+CD57+ cell expansion by flow cytometry. Diagnosis of severe acquired aplastic anemia applied to all patients. Each patient gave a blood sample that was collected before any therapy had been received. With regard to this clonotype: Its cognate antigen is unknown.

With V trimmed by 1 base and J by 9 bases, 9 bases remained unmatched. There are 15 residues in the CDR3. Germline values: CDR1 LNHDA, CDR2 SQIVND (reference sequence). Investigators profiled TCR beta VDJ and CDR3 from genomic DNA template. TCRdb reprocessed the reads with MiXCR, giving one entry per CDR3 protein. The sample has around 250,000 distinct CDR3 sequences, approximately 82% seen once. This clonotype originated in a human donor with aplastic anemia. V gene TRBV19 combines with J gene TRBJ2-1; TRBD2 matches at 7 bases. Specimen: sorted CD4+, CD8+, or CD8+CD57+ T cells (not recorded which) from PBMCs. CDR3 in DNA: TGTGCCAGTAGTATAGCTAGCGGACTTCATCCTGAGCAGTTCTTC. Its protein is CASSIASGLHPEQFF. The full variable domain, with the rest looked up from reference TRBV19 and TRBJ2-1, is DGGITQSPKYLFRKEGQNVTLSCEQNLNHDAMYWYRQDPGQGLRLIYYSQIVNDFQKGDIAEGYSVSREKKESFPLTVTSAQKNPTAFYLCASSIASGLHPEQFFGPGTRLTVL.